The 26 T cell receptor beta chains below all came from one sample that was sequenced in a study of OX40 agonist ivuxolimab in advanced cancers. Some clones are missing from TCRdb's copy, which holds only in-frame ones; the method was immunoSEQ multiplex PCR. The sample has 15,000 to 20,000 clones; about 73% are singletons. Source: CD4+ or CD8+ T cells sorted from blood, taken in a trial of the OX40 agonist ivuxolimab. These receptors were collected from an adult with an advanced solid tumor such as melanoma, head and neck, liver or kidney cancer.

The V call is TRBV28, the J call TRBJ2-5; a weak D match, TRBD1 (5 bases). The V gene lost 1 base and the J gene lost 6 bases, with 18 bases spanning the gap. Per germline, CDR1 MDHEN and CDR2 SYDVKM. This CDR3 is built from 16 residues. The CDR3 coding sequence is TGTGCCAGCAGTTTATTTGGGGCATCGGAACGGCAGACCCAGTACTTC. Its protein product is CASSLFGASERQTQYF. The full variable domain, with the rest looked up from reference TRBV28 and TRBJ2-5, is DVKVTQSSRYLVKRTGEKVFLECVQDMDHENMFWYRQDPGLGLRLIYFSYDVKMKEKGDIPEGYSVSREKKERFSLILESASTNQTSMYLCASSLFGASERQTQYFGPGTRLLVL.

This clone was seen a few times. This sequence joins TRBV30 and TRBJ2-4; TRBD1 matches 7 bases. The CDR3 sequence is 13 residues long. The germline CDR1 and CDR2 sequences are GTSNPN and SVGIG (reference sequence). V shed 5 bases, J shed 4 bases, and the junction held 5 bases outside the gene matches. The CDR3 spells CAWGWDSKNIQYF. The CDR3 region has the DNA TGTGCCTGGGGGTGGGACAGTAAAAACATTCAGTACTTC. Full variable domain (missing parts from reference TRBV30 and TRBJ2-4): SQTIHQWPATLVQPVGSPLSLECTVEGTSNPNLYWYRQAAGRGLQLLFYSVGIGQISSEVPQNLSASRPQDRQFILSSKKLLLSDSGFYLCAWGWDSKNIQYFGAGTRLSVL.

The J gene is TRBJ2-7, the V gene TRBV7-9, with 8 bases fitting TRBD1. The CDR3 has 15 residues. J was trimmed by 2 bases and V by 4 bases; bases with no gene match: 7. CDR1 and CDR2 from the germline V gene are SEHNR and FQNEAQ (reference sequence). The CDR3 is CASSSGTGPPYEQYF. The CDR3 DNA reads TGTGCCAGCAGCTCCGGGACAGGCCCTCCCTACGAGCAGTACTTC.

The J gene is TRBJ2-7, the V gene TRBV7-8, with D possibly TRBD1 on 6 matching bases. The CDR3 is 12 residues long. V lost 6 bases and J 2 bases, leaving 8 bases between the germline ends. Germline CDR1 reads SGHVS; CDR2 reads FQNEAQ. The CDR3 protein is CASRGGAYEQYF. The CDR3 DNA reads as TGTGCCAGCAGAGGGGGTGCCTACGAGCAGTACTTC.

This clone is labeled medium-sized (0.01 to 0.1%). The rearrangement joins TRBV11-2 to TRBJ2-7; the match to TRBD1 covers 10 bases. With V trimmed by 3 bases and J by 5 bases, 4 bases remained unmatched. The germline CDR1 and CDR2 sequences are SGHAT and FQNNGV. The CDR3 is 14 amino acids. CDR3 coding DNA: TGTGCCAGCAGCTTCGGACAGGGGGATCACGAGCAGTACTTC. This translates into CASSFGQGDHEQYF.

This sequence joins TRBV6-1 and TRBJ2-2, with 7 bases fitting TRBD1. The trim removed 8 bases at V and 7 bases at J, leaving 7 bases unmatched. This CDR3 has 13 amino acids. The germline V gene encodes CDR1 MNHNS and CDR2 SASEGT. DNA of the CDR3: TGTGCCAGCGTCAACAGGGGCGACGGGGAGCTGTTTTTT. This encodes CASVNRGDGELFF.

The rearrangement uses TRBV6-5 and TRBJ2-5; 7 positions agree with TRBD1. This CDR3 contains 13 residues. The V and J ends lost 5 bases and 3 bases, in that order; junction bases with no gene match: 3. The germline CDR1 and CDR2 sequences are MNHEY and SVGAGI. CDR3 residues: CASSNGQEETQYF. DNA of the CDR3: TGTGCCAGCAGTAATGGACAGGAAGAGACCCAGTACTTC.

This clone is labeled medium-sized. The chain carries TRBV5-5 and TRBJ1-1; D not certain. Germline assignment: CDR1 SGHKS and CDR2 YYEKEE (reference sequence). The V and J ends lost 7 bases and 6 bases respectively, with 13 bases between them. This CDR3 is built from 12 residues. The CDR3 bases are TGTGCCAGCGGGTTCATAGGAGCTGAAGCTTTCTTT. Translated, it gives CASGFIGAEAFF.

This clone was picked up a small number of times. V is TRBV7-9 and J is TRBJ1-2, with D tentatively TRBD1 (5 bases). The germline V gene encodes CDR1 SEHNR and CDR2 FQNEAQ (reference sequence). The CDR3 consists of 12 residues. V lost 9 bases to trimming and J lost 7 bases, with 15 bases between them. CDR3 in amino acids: CASRDSHPGYTF. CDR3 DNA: TGTGCCAGTCGGGACTCCCATCCTGGCTACACCTTC.

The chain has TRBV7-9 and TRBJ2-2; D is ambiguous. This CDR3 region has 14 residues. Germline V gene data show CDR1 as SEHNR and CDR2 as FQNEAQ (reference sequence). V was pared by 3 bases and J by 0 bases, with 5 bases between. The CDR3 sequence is CASSFPANTGELFF. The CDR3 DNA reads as TGTGCCAGCAGCTTTCCAGCGAACACCGGGGAGCTGTTTTTT.

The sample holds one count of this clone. In DNA form, the CDR3 reads TGTGCCAGCAGCTTAGACTCCGGGGGTTATGGCTACACCTTC. As protein: CASSLDSGGYGYTF. The rearrangement joins TRBV11-3 to TRBJ1-2; possibly TRBD1 for D (5 bases). V dropped 0 bases and J dropped 5 bases, with 10 bases sitting between them. Per germline, CDR1 SGHNT and CDR2 YENEEA. The CDR3 contains 14 residues.

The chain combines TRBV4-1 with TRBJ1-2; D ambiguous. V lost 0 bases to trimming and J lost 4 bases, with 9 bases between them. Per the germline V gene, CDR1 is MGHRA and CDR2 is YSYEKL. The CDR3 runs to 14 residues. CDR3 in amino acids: CASSQDPAAYGYTF. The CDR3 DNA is TGCGCCAGCAGCCAAGATCCAGCAGCCTATGGCTACACCTTC.

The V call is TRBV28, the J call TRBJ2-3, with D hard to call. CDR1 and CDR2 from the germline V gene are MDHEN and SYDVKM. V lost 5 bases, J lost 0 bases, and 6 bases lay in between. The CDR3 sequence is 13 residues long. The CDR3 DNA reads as TGTGCCAGCAGTCTATTTAGCACAGATACGCAGTATTTT. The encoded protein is CASSLFSTDTQYF.

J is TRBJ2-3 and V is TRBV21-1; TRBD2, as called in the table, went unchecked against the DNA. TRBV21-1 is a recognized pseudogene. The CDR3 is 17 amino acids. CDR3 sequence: CASSKDPWASGGLAQYF. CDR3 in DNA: TGTGCCAGCAGCAAAGACCCTTGGGCTAGCGGGGGGTTGGCGCAGTATTTT.

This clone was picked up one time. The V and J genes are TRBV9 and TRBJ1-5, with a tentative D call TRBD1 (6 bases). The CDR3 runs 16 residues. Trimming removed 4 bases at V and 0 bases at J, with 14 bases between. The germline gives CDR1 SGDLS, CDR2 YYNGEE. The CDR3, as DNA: TGTGCCAGCAGCCCCGGGACACCAACTAGCAATCAGCCCCAGCATTTT. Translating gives CASSPGTPTSNQPQHF.

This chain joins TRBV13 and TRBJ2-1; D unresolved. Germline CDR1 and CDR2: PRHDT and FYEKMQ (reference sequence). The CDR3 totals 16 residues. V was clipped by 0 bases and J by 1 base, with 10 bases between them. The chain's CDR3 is CASSLGLGSSYNEQFF. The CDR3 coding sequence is TGTGCCAGCAGCTTAGGCCTGGGGTCATCCTACAATGAGCAGTTCTTC.

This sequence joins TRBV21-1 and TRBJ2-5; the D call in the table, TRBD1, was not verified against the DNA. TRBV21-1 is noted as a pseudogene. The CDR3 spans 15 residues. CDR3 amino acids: CASSKGQGVQETQYF. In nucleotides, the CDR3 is TGTGCCAGCAGCAAGGGCCAGGGGGTTCAAGAGACCCAGTACTTC.

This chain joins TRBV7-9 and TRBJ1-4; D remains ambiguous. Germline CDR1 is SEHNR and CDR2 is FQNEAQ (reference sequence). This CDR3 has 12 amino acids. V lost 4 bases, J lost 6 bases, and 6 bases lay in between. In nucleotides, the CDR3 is TGTGCCAGCAGCTCAATATATGAAAAACTGTTTTTT. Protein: CASSSIYEKLFF.

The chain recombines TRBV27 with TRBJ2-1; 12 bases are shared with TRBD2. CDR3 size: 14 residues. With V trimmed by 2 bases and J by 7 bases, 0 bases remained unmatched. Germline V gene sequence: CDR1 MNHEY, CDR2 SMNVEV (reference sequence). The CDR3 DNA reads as TGTGCCAGCAGTTTAGGGACTAGCGGGAATGAGCAGTTCTTC. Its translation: CASSLGTSGNEQFF.

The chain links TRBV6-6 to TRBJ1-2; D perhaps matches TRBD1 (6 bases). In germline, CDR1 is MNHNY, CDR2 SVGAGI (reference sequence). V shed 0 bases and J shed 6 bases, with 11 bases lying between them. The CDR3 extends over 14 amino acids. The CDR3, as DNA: TGTGCCAGCAGTTACTCAGGGGGAGGGCATGGCTACACCTTC. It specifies CASSYSGGGHGYTF.

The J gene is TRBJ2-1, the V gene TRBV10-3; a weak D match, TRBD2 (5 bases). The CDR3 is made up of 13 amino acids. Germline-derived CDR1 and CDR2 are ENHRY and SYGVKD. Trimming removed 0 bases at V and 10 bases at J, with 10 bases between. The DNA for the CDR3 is TGTGCCATCAGTGAGTCTAGGGAGAGCGAGCAGTTCTTC. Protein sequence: CAISESRESEQFF.

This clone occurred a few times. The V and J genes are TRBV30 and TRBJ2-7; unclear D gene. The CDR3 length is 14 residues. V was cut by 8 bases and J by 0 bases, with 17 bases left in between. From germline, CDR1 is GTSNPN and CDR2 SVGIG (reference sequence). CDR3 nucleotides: TGTGCCCTTACGGGTCCGTTTAGCTCCTACGAGCAGTACTTC. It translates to CALTGPFSSYEQYF. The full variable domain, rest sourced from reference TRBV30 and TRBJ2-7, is SQTIHQWPATLVQPVGSPLSLECTVEGTSNPNLYWYRQAAGRGLQLLFYSVGIGQISSEVPQNLSASRPQDRQFILSSKKLLLSDSGFYLCALTGPFSSYEQYFGPGTRLTVT.

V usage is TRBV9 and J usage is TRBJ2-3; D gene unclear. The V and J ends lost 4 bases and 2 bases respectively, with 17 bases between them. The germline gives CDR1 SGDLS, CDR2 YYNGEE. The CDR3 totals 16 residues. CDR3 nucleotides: TGTGCCAGCAGCACACCCCGAGCAGAACCCACAGATACGCAGTATTTT. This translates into CASSTPRAEPTDTQYF.

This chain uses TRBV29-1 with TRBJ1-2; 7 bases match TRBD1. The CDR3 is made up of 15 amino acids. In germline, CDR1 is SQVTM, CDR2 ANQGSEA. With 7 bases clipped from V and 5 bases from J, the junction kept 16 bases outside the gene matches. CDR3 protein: CSALTGAGDWYGYTF. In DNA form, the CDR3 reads TGCAGCGCACTAACAGGGGCGGGGGATTGGTATGGCTACACCTTC.

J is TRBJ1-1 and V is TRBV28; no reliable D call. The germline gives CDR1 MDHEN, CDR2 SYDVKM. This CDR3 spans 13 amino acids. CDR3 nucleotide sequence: TGTGTCATATCATTTCAGAGATACACTGAAGCTTTCTTT. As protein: CVISFQRYTEAFF.

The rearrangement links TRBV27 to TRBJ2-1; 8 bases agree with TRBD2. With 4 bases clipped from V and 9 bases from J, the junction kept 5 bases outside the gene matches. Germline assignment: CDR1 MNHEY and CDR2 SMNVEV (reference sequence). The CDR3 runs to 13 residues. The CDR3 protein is CASSSWTSREQFF. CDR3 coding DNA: TGTGCCAGCAGTTCCTGGACTAGCCGTGAGCAGTTCTTC.